This T cell receptor beta chain is drawn from a study of OX40 agonist ivuxolimab in advanced cancers. Study-level background: Aged roughly 23 to 90 with a mean of roughly 63 years, they were around 85% male. Antecedent anti-PD-1, anti-PD-L1 or anti-CTLA-4 therapy was permissible, with roughly 40% having received some.

Judged by abundance, this clone is medium-sized. Prior autoimmune disease or systemic immunosuppression barred patients. Repertoires were generated with immunoSEQ multiplex PCR, while TCRdb's copy carries only in-frame clones and drops some. Among about 46,000 clones listed, around 77% were seen once. The V gene lost 3 bases and the J gene lost 2 bases, with 11 bases spanning the gap. The CDR3 covers 14 residues. The V gene's germline CDR1 is LNHNV and CDR2 YYDKDF (reference sequence). The origin of this receptor is an adult with an advanced solid tumor such as melanoma, head and neck, liver or kidney cancer. This specimen was CD4+ or CD8+ T cells sorted from blood, taken in a trial of the OX40 agonist ivuxolimab. This chain uses TRBV15 with TRBJ2-7, with D maybe TRBD1 (5 bases). CDR3 coding DNA: TGTGCCACCAGCAGGGAACAGGTTCCCTACGAGCAGTACTTC. It translates to CATSREQVPYEQYF.